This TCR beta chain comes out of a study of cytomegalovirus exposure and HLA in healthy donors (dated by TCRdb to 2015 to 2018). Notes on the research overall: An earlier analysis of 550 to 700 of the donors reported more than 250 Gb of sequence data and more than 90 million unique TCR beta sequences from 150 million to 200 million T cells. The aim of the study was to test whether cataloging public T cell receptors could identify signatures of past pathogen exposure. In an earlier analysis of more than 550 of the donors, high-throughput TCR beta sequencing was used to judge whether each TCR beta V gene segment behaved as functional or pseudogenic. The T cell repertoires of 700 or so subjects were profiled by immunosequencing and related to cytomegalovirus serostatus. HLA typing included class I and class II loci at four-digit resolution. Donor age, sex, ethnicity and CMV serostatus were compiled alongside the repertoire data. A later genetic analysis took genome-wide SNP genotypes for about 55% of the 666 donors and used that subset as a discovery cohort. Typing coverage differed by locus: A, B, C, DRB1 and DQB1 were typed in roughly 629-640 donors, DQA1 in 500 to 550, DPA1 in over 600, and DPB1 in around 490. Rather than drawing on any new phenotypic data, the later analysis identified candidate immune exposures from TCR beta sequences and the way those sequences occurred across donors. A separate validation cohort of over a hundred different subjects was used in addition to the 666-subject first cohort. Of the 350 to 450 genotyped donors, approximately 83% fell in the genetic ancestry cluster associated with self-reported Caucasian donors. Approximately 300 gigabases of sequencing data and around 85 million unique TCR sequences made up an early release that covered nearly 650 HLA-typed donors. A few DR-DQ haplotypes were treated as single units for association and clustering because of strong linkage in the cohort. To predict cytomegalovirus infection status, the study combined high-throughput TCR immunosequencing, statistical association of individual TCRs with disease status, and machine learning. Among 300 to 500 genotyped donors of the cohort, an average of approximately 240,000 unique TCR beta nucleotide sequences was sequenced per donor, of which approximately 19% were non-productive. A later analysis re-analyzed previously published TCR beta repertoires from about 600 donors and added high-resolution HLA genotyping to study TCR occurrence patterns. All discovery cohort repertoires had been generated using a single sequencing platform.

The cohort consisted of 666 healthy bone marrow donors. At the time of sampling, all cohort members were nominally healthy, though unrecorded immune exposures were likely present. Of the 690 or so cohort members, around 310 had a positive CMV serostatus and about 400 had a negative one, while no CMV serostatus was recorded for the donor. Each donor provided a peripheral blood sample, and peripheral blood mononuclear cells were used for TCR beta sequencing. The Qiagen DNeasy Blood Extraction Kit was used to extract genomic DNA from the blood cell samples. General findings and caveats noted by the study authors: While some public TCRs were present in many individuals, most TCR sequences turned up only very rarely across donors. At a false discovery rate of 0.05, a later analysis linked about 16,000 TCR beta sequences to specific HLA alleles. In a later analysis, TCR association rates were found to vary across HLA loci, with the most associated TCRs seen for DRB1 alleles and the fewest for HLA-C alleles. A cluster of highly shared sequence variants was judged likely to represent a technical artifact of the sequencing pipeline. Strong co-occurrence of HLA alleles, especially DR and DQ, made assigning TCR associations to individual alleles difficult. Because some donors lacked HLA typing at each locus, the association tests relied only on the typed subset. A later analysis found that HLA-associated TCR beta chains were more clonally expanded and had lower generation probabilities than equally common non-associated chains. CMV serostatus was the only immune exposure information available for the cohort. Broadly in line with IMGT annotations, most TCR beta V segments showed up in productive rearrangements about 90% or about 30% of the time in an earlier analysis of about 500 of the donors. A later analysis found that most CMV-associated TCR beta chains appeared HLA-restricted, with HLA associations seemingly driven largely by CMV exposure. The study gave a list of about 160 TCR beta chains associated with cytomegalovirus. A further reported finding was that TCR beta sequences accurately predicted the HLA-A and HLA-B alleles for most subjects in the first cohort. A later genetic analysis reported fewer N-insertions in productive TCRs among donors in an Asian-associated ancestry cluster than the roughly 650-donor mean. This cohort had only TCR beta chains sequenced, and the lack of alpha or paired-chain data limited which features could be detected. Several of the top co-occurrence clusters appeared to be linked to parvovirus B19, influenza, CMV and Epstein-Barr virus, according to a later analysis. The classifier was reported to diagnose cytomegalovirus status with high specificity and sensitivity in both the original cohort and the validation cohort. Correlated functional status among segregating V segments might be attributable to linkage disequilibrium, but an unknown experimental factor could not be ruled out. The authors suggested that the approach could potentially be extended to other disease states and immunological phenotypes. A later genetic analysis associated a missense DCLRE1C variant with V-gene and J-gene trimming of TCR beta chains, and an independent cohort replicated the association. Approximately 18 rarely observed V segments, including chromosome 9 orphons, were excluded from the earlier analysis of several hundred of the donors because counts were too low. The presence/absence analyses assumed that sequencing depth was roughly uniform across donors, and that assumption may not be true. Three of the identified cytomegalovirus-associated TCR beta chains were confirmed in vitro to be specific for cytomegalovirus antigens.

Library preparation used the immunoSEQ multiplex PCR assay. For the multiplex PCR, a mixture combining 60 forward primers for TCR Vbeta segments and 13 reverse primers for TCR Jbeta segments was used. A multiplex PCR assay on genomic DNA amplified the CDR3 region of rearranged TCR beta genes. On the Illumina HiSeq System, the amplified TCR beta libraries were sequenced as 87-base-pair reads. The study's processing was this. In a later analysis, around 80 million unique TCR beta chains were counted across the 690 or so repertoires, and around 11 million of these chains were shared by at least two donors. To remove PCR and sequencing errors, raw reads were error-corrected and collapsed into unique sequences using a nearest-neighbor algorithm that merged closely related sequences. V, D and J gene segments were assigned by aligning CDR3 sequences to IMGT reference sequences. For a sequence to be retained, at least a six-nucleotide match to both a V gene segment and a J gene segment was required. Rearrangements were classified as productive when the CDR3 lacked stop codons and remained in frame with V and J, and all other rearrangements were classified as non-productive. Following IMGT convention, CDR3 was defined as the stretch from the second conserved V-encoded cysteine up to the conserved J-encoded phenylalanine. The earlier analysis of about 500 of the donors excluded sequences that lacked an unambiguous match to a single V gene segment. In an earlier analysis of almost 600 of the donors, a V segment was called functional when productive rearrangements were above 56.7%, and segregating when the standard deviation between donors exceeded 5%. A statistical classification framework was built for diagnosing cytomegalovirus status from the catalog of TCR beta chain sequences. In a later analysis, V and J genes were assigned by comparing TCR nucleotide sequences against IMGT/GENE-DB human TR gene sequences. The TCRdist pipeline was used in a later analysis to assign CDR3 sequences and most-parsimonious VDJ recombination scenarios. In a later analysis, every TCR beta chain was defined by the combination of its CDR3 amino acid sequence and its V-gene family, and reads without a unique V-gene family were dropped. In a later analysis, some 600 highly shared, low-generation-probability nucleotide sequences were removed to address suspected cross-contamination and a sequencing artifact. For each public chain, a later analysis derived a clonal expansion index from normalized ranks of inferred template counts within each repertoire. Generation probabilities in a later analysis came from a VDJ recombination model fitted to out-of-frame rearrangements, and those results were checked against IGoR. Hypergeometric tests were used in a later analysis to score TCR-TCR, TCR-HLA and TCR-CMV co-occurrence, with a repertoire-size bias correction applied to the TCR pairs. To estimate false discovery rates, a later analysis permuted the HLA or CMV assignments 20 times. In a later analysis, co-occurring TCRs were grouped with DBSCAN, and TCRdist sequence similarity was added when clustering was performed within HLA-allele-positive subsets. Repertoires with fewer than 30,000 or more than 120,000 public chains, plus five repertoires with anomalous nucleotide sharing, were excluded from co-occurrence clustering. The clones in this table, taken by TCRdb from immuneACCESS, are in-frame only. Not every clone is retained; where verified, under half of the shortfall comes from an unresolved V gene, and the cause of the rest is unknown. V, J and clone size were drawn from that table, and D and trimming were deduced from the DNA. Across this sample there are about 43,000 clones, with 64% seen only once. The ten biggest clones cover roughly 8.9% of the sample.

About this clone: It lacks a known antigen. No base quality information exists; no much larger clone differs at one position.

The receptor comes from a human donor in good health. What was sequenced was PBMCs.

The CDR3 protein is CASRLGGDQPQHF. Read as DNA, the sequence is TGTGCCAGCAGATTAGGGGGGGATCAGCCCCAGCATTTT. Recombination connected TRBV6-1 to TRBJ1-5; TRBD1 could be the D gene, as 6 bases match. From the cysteine up to the phenylalanine, the CDR3 has a length of 13 residues. The read is trimmed to its CDR3 DNA, 39 bases read in frame from base 1. Per the germline V gene, MNHNS is the CDR1 and SASEGT is the CDR2. The trim is 6 bases for V and 5 bases for J, with a gap of 11 bases between the germline ends.